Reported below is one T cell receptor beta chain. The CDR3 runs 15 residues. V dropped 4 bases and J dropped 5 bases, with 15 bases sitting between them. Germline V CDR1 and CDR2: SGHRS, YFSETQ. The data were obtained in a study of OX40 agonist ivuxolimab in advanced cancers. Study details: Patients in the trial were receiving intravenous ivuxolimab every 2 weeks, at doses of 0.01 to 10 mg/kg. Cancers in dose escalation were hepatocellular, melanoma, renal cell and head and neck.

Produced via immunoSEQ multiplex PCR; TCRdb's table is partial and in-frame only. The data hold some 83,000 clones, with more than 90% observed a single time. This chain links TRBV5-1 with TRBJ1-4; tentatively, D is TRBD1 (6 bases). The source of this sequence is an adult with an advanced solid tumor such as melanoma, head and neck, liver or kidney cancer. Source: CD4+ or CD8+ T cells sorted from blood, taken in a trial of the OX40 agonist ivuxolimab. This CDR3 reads CASSPARGQNEKLFF. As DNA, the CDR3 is TGCGCCAGCAGCCCGGCGCGGGGGCAGAATGAAAAACTGTTTTTT.